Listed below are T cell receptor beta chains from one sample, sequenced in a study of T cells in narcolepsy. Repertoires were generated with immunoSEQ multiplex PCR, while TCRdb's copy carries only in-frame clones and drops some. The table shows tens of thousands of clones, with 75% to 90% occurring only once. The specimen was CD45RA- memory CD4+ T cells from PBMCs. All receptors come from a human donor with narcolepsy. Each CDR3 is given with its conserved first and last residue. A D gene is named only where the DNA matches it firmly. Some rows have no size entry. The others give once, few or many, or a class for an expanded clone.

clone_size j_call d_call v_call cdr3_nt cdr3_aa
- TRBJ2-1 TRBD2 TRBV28 TGTGCCAGCAGTTTGTGGGCTTCGGGGGGGCCTCGGAATGAGCAGTTCTTC CASSLWASGGPRNEQFF
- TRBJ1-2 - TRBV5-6 TGTGCCAGCACCAAGCCGGGGTACTATGGCTACACCTTC CASTKPGYYGYTF
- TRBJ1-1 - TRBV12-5 TGTGCTAGTGGTCCTTCGGGGGGAACTGAAGCTTTCTTT CASGPSGGTEAFF
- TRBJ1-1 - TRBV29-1 TGCAGCGTTGAAAGGCAGCCGAAGGCTGAAGCTTTCTTT CSVERQPKAEAFF
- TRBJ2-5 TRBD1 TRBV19 TGTGCCAGTAGTATAAGACAGGGGGGCCAAGAGACCCAGTACTTC CASSIRQGGQETQYF
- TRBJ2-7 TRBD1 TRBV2 TGTGCCAATTCGGACAGGACCGCTTACGAGCAGTACTTC CANSDRTAYEQYF
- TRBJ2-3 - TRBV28 TGTGCCAGCAGTATATTAAAGGGGAAGGGTACGCAGTATTTT CASSILKGKGTQYF
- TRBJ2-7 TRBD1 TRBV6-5 TGTGCCAGCTCCCCAAGACAGGGGTATTCCGAGCAGTACTTC CASSPRQGYSEQYF
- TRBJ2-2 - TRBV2 TGTGCCAGCAGTGGGACGGTTGGGGAGCTGTTTTTT CASSGTVGELFF
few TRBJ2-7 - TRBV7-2 TGTGCCAGCAGCAAAAGGGGTCAGAACGAGCAGTACTTC CASSKRGQNEQYF
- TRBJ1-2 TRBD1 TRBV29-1 TGCAGCGTTGACCTGGACAGGGGTCTAGGTAACTATGGCTACACCTTC CSVDLDRGLGNYGYTF
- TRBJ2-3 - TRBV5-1 TGCGCCAGCAGCTTGGCCGGGTACCACACAGATACGCAGTATTTT CASSLAGYHTDTQYF
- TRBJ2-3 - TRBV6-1 TGTGCCAGCAGTGATTACCTAGATACGCAGTATTTT CASSDYLDTQYF
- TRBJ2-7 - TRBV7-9 TGTGCCAGCAGCTTAGGAGGCCCGTCCTACGAGCAGTACTTC CASSLGGPSYEQYF
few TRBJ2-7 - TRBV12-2 TGTGCAAGTCGCCCACACGGGACTAGCGGGAGAGTTGGGCCCGAGCAGTACTTC CASRPHGTSGRVGPEQYF
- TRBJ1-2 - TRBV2 TGTGCCAGCAGTGAGTGGGACCCGGTCTATGGCTACACCTTC CASSEWDPVYGYTF
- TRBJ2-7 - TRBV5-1 TGCGCCAGCAGCGCCGGCAACCCTCTAGCCTACGAGCAGTACTTC CASSAGNPLAYEQYF
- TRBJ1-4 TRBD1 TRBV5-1 TGCGCCAGCAGCTTGATGACAGGGACAGAGAAAAAACTGTTTTTT CASSLMTGTEKKLFF